One and the same sample provided the 24 T cell receptor beta chains below, sequenced in a study of Ad26.COV2.S vaccination and SARS-CoV-2 variants. Sample treatment: roughly 20 received Ad26.COV2.S at low or high dose, single or two shots; roughly five received placebo; per-sample allocation not given. Each sample was drawn 63 days after the first injection (of vaccine or placebo). Measured with immunoSEQ multiplex PCR; TCRdb has only the in-frame clones, and not every one. Of about 380,000 clones listed, about four fifths are singletons. The sample consisted of peripheral blood, taken in a trial of Ad26.COV2.S vaccine versus placebo. All receptors derive from a person between 18 and 60 years old who received the Ad26.COV2.S COVID-19 vaccine or a placebo.

V gene TRBV3-1 (or the pseudogene TRBV3-2) combines with J gene TRBJ1-2; 12 bases fit TRBD1. The CDR3 consists of 14 residues. The J segment lost 8 bases and the V segment lost 3 bases, leaving 4 bases of the junction unmatched. Per the germline V gene, CDR1 is LGHDT and CDR2 is YNNKEL (reference sequence). CDR3 nucleotides: TGTGCCAGCAGCCACGGGACAGGGGGCCGGGGCTACACCTTC. This translates into CASSHGTGGRGYTF.

The chain uses TRBV6-4 and TRBJ2-3; 8 bases map to TRBD1. With V trimmed by 6 bases and J by 1 base, 3 bases remained unmatched. The CDR3 runs to 14 residues. Germline CDR1 MRHNA, CDR2 SNTAGT. The CDR3 loop is CASRKTGGTDTQYF. The CDR3 region has the DNA TGTGCCAGCAGGAAGACAGGGGGCACAGATACGCAGTATTTT.

The V and J genes are TRBV2 and TRBJ1-1, with 7 nucleotides matching TRBD1. V lost 10 bases, J lost 4 bases, and 9 bases stayed unmatched. The CDR3 runs 13 residues. Looked up from germline, CDR1 is SNHLY and CDR2 is FYNNEI. CDR3: CAIAMTGITEAFF. CDR3 in DNA: TGTGCCATCGCGATGACAGGGATCACTGAAGCTTTCTTT.

The chain employs TRBV2 and TRBJ2-1; D unclear. There are 16 residues in the CDR3. V dropped 0 bases and J dropped 2 bases, with 11 bases sitting between them. The germline V gene encodes CDR1 SNHLY and CDR2 FYNNEI. CDR3 sequence reads: CASSEAGFRAYNEQFF. CDR3 DNA: TGTGCCAGCAGTGAAGCTGGTTTTCGGGCCTACAATGAGCAGTTCTTC.

V is TRBV3-1 (or the pseudogene TRBV3-2) and J is TRBJ1-2, with a possible D match to TRBD1 (5 bases). This CDR3 region has 14 residues. V was clipped by 4 bases and J by 9 bases, with 18 bases between them. The germline gives CDR1 LGHDT, CDR2 YNNKEL (reference sequence). The CDR3 bases are TGTGCCAGCAGCCCTCTCGGGGCCCCAGGGAGCTACACCTTC. Translated: CASSPLGAPGSYTF.

The chain couples TRBV7-7 to TRBJ2-5, with 8 bases fitting TRBD1. With V trimmed by 5 bases and J by 2 bases, 7 bases remained unmatched. The germline gives CDR1 SSHAT, CDR2 FNYEAQ (reference sequence). The CDR3 contains 15 residues. CDR3 residues: CASSPTGVTQETQYF. CDR3 sequence (DNA): TGTGCCAGCAGCCCGACAGGGGTTACTCAAGAGACCCAGTACTTC.

The table lists this clone with a count of one. Written as DNA, the CDR3 is TGTGCCAGCAGCGCAGAATCGGGGGAGCAGTACTTC. Amino acids: CASSAESGEQYF. The rearrangement uses TRBV7-6 and TRBJ2-7; a weak D match, TRBD2 (5 bases). The CDR3 extends over 12 amino acids. Trimming cost V 5 bases and J 7 bases, with 12 bases left between them. CDR1 is SGHVS, CDR2 FNYEAQ, per germline.

For this clone: The same CDR3 can be traced to other DNA sequences in this sample. V and J are TRBV6-2 or TRBV6-3 and TRBJ2-2; 11 positions agree with TRBD2. Per germline, CDR1 MNHEY and CDR2 SVGEGT. Trimming removed 6 bases from V and 1 base from J; junction bases left unmatched: 4. This CDR3 is built from 16 residues. The CDR3 DNA is TGTGCCAGCAGCTATGGACTAGCGGGGAACACCGGGGAGCTGTTTTTT. It translates to CASSYGLAGNTGELFF.

The rearrangement uses TRBV19 and TRBJ2-2; 7 bases are shared with TRBD2. V gave up 5 bases and J gave up 5 bases; unmatched junction bases: 11. CDR1 and CDR2 (germline): LNHDA, SQIVND (reference sequence). The CDR3 extends over 16 amino acids. The CDR3 protein is CASSPREAGETGELFF. DNA of the CDR3: TGTGCCAGTAGTCCGAGAGAGGCGGGGGAAACCGGGGAGCTGTTTTTT.

The chain couples TRBV11-3 to TRBJ2-2; no definite D call. The CDR3 totals 14 residues. The germline V gene encodes CDR1 SGHNT and CDR2 YENEEA. V gave up 2 bases and J gave up 1 base, with 5 bases separating them. The CDR3 sequence: CASSLPMNTGELFF. The CDR3 DNA follows: TGTGCCAGCAGCTTACCGATGAACACCGGGGAGCTGTTTTTT. Based on the CDR3 plus reference TRBV11-3 and TRBJ2-2, the full variable domain is EAGVVQSPRYKIIEKKQPVAFWCNPISGHNTLYWYLQNLGQGPELLIRYENEEAVDDSQLPKDRFSAERLKGVDSTLKIQPAELGDSAVYLCASSLPMNTGELFFGEGSRLTVL.

V and J are TRBV6-5 and TRBJ1-2, with D possibly matching TRBD1 (6 bases). The ends were cut back, 6 bases at V and 7 bases at J, with 18 bases in the middle. Germline lookup yields CDR1 MNHEY and CDR2 SVGAGI. The CDR3 runs 14 residues. The CDR3 nucleotides are TGTGCCAGCAGACAAGGGGGGCAGAGGGGTGGCTACACCTTC. Protein sequence: CASRQGGQRGGYTF.

The rearrangement uses TRBV6-5 and TRBJ1-6; D may be TRBD1 (5 bases). Germline-derived CDR1 and CDR2 are MNHEY and SVGAGI. V lost 5 bases to trimming and J lost 8 bases, with 13 bases between them. The CDR3 is 14 residues long. The CDR3 loop is CASSLLGRDSPLHF. The CDR3 DNA reads as TGTGCCAGCAGTCTCCTCGGCAGGGATTCACCCCTCCACTTT.

This clone was counted at least ten times. This rearrangement joins TRBV7-9 to TRBJ1-1; D might be TRBD1 (5 bases). Trimming pared 2 bases from V and 4 bases from J, leaving 11 bases between. CDR1 and CDR2 (germline): SEHNR, FQNEAQ (reference sequence). The CDR3 has 14 amino acids. The CDR3: CASSLPGGTTEAFF. CDR3 sequence (DNA): TGTGCCAGCAGCTTACCTGGGGGGACCACTGAAGCTTTCTTT.

The chain has TRBV6-2 or TRBV6-3 and TRBJ2-1; D is unclear. Germline CDR1 reads MNHEY; CDR2 reads SVGEGT. This CDR3 has 12 amino acids. Trimming pared 0 bases from V and 7 bases from J, leaving 4 bases between. The CDR3, as DNA: TGTGCCAGCAGTTACTCGTGGAATGAGCAGTTCTTC. It yields the protein CASSYSWNEQFF.

This clone has just one count. J is TRBJ1-2 and V is TRBV2, with D uncertain. Trimming shortened V by 1 base and J by 5 bases, and 2 bases separated the two germline ends. Germline CDR1 and CDR2: SNHLY and FYNNEI. The CDR3 runs to 11 residues. The CDR3 sequence is CASSEGYGYTF. For the CDR3, the DNA is TGTGCCAGCAGTGAAGGGTATGGCTACACCTTC.

This chain joins TRBV30 and TRBJ2-1; TRBD2 matches 9 bases. The germline V gene encodes CDR1 GTSNPN and CDR2 SVGIG (reference sequence). This CDR3 region has 15 residues. Unmatched junction bases numbered 6, after V lost 2 bases and J lost 4 bases. Written as DNA, the CDR3 is TGTGCCTGGAGTCTAGCGGGGACTCCATACAATGAGCAGTTCTTC. Translated, it gives CAWSLAGTPYNEQFF. Complete variable domain (other parts from reference TRBV30 and TRBJ2-1): SQTIHQWPATLVQPVGSPLSLECTVEGTSNPNLYWYRQAAGRGLQLLFYSVGIGQISSEVPQNLSASRPQDRQFILSSKKLLLSDSGFYLCAWSLAGTPYNEQFFGPGTRLTVL.

This clone was seen a few times. The V gene is TRBV4-1, the J gene TRBJ2-7; TRBD2 aligns across 8 bases. V dropped 0 bases and J dropped 10; count of bases not matched to a gene: 11. Looked up from germline, CDR1 is MGHRA and CDR2 is YSYEKL. The CDR3 has 15 amino acids. The CDR3 loop is CASSQDGAGGSPQYF. As DNA, the CDR3 is TGCGCCAGCAGCCAAGATGGTGCGGGAGGTAGCCCTCAGTACTTC.

V is TRBV4-1 and J is TRBJ2-3; 7 bases line up with TRBD1. The CDR3 covers 11 residues. Looked up from germline, CDR1 is MGHRA and CDR2 is YSYEKL. V lost 4 bases to trimming and J lost 8 bases; unmatched junction nucleotides: 0. Written as DNA, the CDR3 is TGCGCCAGCAGCCCAGGGGGTACGCAGTATTTT. This gives the protein CASSPGGTQYF.

This clone was detected only a few times. This chain joins TRBV9 and TRBJ1-1; maybe TRBD1 (5 bases). The CDR3 length is 14 residues. V was shortened by 6 bases and J by 0 bases, with 12 bases between the two germline ends. Germline loops: CDR1 SGDLS, CDR2 YYNGEE. This CDR3 is CASTTGTVNTEAFF. The CDR3 DNA follows: TGTGCCAGCACCACCGGGACGGTGAACACTGAAGCTTTCTTT.

V gene TRBV7-3 combines with J gene TRBJ2-3, with 11 nucleotides matching TRBD2. The CDR3 runs 16 residues. V was clipped by 5 bases and J by 4 bases; unmatched bases: 8. From germline, CDR1 is SGHTA and CDR2 FQGTGA. DNA of the CDR3: TGTGCCAGCAGCCCTGTAGCGGGAGGGACGGCAGATACGCAGTATTTT. Encoded protein: CASSPVAGGTADTQYF.

The chain links TRBV29-1 to TRBJ2-3; D remains ambiguous. V was shortened by 4 bases and J by 2 bases, with 7 bases between the two germline ends. Germline-derived CDR1 and CDR2 are SQVTM and ANQGSEA. The CDR3 covers 12 residues. The CDR3 sequence is CSVVDNTDTQYF. For the CDR3, the DNA is TGCAGCGTTGTAGATAACACAGATACGCAGTATTTT.

This chain uses TRBV7-3 with TRBJ2-1; the match to TRBD2 covers 9 bases. Trimming removed 8 bases from V and 7 bases from J; junction bases left unmatched: 6. Germline CDR1 is SGHTA and CDR2 is FQGTGA. The CDR3 is 13 amino acids. The CDR3 region has the DNA TGTGCCAGCCCCGCGGGAGGGCCAAATGAGCAGTTCTTC. Its protein is CASPAGGPNEQFF.

V is TRBV9 and J is TRBJ2-1, with no clear D. Germline loops: CDR1 SGDLS, CDR2 YYNGEE. This CDR3 comprises 12 residues. V was pared by 4 bases and J by 8 bases, with 10 bases between. The CDR3 DNA follows: TGTGCCAGCAGCACACAGAGGTATGAGCAGTTCTTC. Its translation: CASSTQRYEQFF.

The gene calls are TRBV11-3 and TRBJ2-5, with no clear D. CDR3 size: 12 residues. CDR1 SGHNT and CDR2 YENEEA come from the germline V gene. V shed 5 bases and J shed 5 bases, with 9 bases lying between them. The CDR3 bases are TGTGCCAGCAGCCTTGGGTGGGAGACCCAGTACTTC. This encodes CASSLGWETQYF.